This entry lists 29 T cell receptor beta chains sequenced from one sample in a study of cytomegalovirus exposure and HLA in healthy donors. PCR amplification relied on 60 Vbeta primers (plus 13 Jbeta primers). The method was immunoSEQ multiplex PCR; TCRdb's version includes in-frame clones alone and lacks a portion of them. The table records some 140,000 clones, 76% of them present only once. Sequenced material: PBMCs. Every receptor here comes from a man aged 40-55 years in good health and CMV-seronegative.

This chain uses TRBV2 with TRBJ2-7; 9 nucleotides match TRBD1. Per germline, CDR1 SNHLY and CDR2 FYNNEI. CDR3 length: 14 residues. The trim removed 6 bases at V and 3 bases at J, leaving 6 bases unmatched. DNA of the CDR3: TGTGCCAGCAGCGGACAGGGGATGTTCTACGAGCAGTACTTC. This encodes CASSGQGMFYEQYF.

This clone was seen a single time. The junction does not match germline at one end; this may be a read error. V is TRBV30 and J is TRBJ2-7, with D possibly TRBD1 on 5 matching bases. Germline V lookup: CDR1 GTSNPN, CDR2 SVGIG (reference sequence). CDR3 length: 12 residues. CDR3 in DNA: TGTGCCTGGAGTGGGGGCTCCCACGAGCAGTACTTC. This encodes CAWSGGSHEQYF. Full variable domain (missing parts from reference TRBV30 and TRBJ2-7): SQTIHQWPATLVQPVGSPLSLECTVEGTSNPNLYWYRQAAGRGLQLLFYSVGIGQISSEVPQNLSASRPQDRQFILSSKKLLLSDSGFYLCAWSGGSHEQYFGPGTRLTVT.

This clone came up a few times. The chain is built from TRBV14 and TRBJ1-4; no firm D call. Trimming removed 5 bases at V and 0 bases at J, with 4 bases between. The CDR3 runs 13 residues. Per germline, CDR1 SGHDN and CDR2 FVKESK. As DNA, the CDR3 is TGTGCCAGCAGCTTCGCAACTAATGAAAAACTGTTTTTT. The encoded protein is CASSFATNEKLFF. The whole variable domain, filled in from reference TRBV14 and TRBJ1-4, reads EAGVTQFPSHSVIEKGQTVTLRCDPISGHDNLYWYRRVMGKEIKFLLHFVKESKQDESGMPNNRFLAERTGGTYSTLKVQPAELEDSGVYFCASSFATNEKLFFGSGTQLSVL.

The chain links TRBV9 to TRBJ2-7; 10 bases line up with TRBD2. Germline V CDR1 and CDR2: SGDLS, YYNGEE. The CDR3 sequence is 14 residues long. With V trimmed by 4 bases and J by 7 bases, 8 bases remained unmatched. CDR3 residues: CASSPSGGAEEQYF. CDR3 bases: TGTGCCAGCAGCCCGAGCGGGGGGGCAGAGGAGCAGTACTTC.

The chain recombines TRBV27 with TRBJ1-2, with D perhaps matching TRBD1 (5 bases). Germline V gene data show CDR1 as MNHEY and CDR2 as SMNVEV (reference sequence). This CDR3 contains 14 residues. The V gene lost 6 bases and the J gene lost 2 bases, with 13 bases spanning the gap. Written as DNA, the CDR3 is TGTGCCAGCAGCCCCCTTAAGGGGAACTATGGCTACACCTTC. Translated, it gives CASSPLKGNYGYTF.

This clone was picked up a small number of times. The J gene is TRBJ2-7, the V gene TRBV6-6, with TRBD1 matching over 9 bases. The germline gives CDR1 MNHNY, CDR2 SVGAGI (reference sequence). After removal of 5 bases from V and 1 base from J, the junction contained 6 bases not matched to a gene. CDR3 length equals 15 residues. The CDR3 protein is CASSKPGTGSYEQYF. CDR3 DNA sequence: TGTGCCAGCAGTAAACCCGGGACAGGGTCCTACGAGCAGTACTTC.

The V call is TRBV6-5, the J call TRBJ2-7; 8 nucleotides match TRBD2. Trimming took 2 bases from V and 4 from J; bases not matched to a gene: 4. This CDR3 has 14 residues. Germline V gives CDR1 MNHEY, CDR2 SVGAGI. CDR3: CASSYERGIYEQYF. The CDR3 coding sequence is TGTGCCAGCAGTTACGAGCGGGGGATTTACGAGCAGTACTTC.

The CDR3 DNA is TGTGCCCACTGGGACAGGGACTCTGGAAACACCATATATTTT. This codes for CAHWDRDSGNTIYF. The gene calls are TRBV6-6 and TRBJ1-3; 9 bases align to TRBD1. V shed 11 bases, J shed 0 bases, and the junction held 5 bases outside the gene matches. Germline V CDR1 and CDR2: MNHNY, SVGAGI (reference sequence). The CDR3 loop spans 14 amino acids.

This chain joins TRBV6-5 and TRBJ2-7; 7 bases fit TRBD1. Germline trimming cut 4 bases from V and 6 bases from J; bases unmatched to any gene: 6. Germline CDR1 reads MNHEY; CDR2 reads SVGAGI. The CDR3 extends over 13 amino acids. CDR3: CASSSPTGTEQYF. In DNA form, the CDR3 reads TGTGCCAGCAGTTCGCCGACAGGGACCGAGCAGTACTTC.

The genes are TRBV18 and TRBJ2-3; 12 bases match TRBD1. Germline values: CDR1 KGHSH, CDR2 LQKENI. CDR3 size: 19 residues. The V segment lost 3 bases and the J segment 1 base; nucleotides outside the gene matches: 11. The CDR3 DNA sequence: TGTGCCAGCTCACCGACTCCGGGACAGGGGGCTTTAGGCACAGATACGCAGTATTTT. Translated, it gives CASSPTPGQGALGTDTQYF.

The chain combines TRBV9 with TRBJ2-1; TRBD2 aligns across 9 bases. V dropped 0 bases and J dropped 10; count of bases not matched to a gene: 2. Germline V gives CDR1 SGDLS, CDR2 YYNGEE. This CDR3 has 13 amino acids. The CDR3 here is CASSVETSGEQFF. The CDR3 DNA reads TGTGCCAGCAGCGTAGAGACTAGCGGAGAGCAGTTCTTC.

The chain is built from TRBV30 and TRBJ1-3, with a weak D call TRBD1 (6 bases). The ends were cut back, 2 bases at V and 0 bases at J, with 17 bases in the middle. Germline values: CDR1 GTSNPN, CDR2 SVGIG (reference sequence). This CDR3 is 17 amino acids long. This CDR3 reads CAWSPYQRGSSGNTIYF. Written as DNA, the CDR3 is TGTGCCTGGAGTCCCTACCAGAGGGGGAGCTCTGGAAACACCATATATTTT.

The V and J genes are TRBV9 and TRBJ1-4, with 10 bases that match TRBD1. Germline CDR1 and CDR2: SGDLS and YYNGEE. The CDR3 length is 15 residues. V lost 2 bases, J lost 5 bases, and 3 bases stayed unmatched. Here the CDR3 reads CASSVAGQGNEKLFF. CDR3 nucleotide sequence: TGTGCCAGCAGCGTCGCGGGACAGGGGAATGAAAAACTGTTTTTT.

J is TRBJ2-7 and V is TRBV5-5, with D possibly TRBD2 on 6 matching bases. The length of the CDR3 is 14 residues. Germline CDR1 is SGHKS and CDR2 is YYEKEE (reference sequence). V lost 4 bases, J lost 2 bases, and 13 bases lay in between. The CDR3 DNA reads TGTGCCAGCAGCCCCTCCGGAGGGACCTACGAGCAGTACTTC. Translation: CASSPSGGTYEQYF.

The V call is TRBV15, the J call TRBJ1-1; D is unclear. Germline V CDR1 and CDR2: LNHNV, YYDKDF (reference sequence). V lost 0 bases to trimming and J lost 4 bases, with 12 bases between them. The CDR3 sequence is 15 residues long. CDR3 DNA: TGTGCCACCAGCAGAGATCGACCGGGAGTCACTGAAGCTTTCTTT. This translates into CATSRDRPGVTEAFF.

This clone appeared a few times. The CDR3 sequence is CASSPGQGAPTAEQYF. CDR3 nucleotide sequence: TGTGCCAGCAGTCCGGGACAGGGGGCCCCAACCGCCGAGCAGTACTTC. V gene TRBV27 combines with J gene TRBJ2-7; 12 bases fit TRBD1. The J segment lost 6 bases and the V segment lost 5 bases, leaving 11 bases of the junction unmatched. Germline CDR1 reads MNHEY; CDR2 reads SMNVEV (reference sequence). CDR3 length equals 16 residues.

This clone was counted a few times. This chain uses TRBV19 with TRBJ1-5; TRBD1 matches 9 bases. Germline V gene sequence: CDR1 LNHDA, CDR2 SQIVND (reference sequence). CDR3 length equals 15 residues. J gave up 4 bases and V 6 bases, and 7 bases lay outside the gene matches. The CDR3 protein is CASRPTGGYNQPQHF. The CDR3 DNA follows: TGTGCCAGTAGGCCAACAGGGGGCTATAATCAGCCCCAGCATTTT.

V and J are TRBV6-1 and TRBJ1-5, with unresolved D. Germline-derived CDR1 and CDR2 are MNHNS and SASEGT. Trimming pared 0 bases from V and 0 bases from J, leaving 12 bases between. The length of the CDR3 is 17 residues. For the CDR3, the DNA is TGTGCCAGCAGTGAAGCGCGGAGGCAGTATAGCAATCAGCCCCAGCATTTT. Its protein is CASSEARRQYSNQPQHF.

This chain links TRBV18 with TRBJ2-5; 11 positions match TRBD2. Germline CDR1 reads KGHSH; CDR2 reads LQKENI. The CDR3 consists of 18 residues. With V trimmed by 1 base and J by 2 bases, 9 bases remained unmatched. The CDR3: CASSPLMGTSGSQETQYF. Here the CDR3 DNA reads TGTGCCAGCTCACCACTCATGGGGACTAGCGGAAGTCAAGAGACCCAGTACTTC.

The chain uses TRBV29-1 and TRBJ1-3; TRBD1 aligns across 9 bases. In germline, CDR1 is SQVTM, CDR2 ANQGSEA. Losses at the gene ends were 4 bases for V and 2 bases for J; bases not matched to a gene: 3. CDR3 length: 14 residues. In nucleotides, the CDR3 is TGCAGCGTTGGGGGACAGGGAACTGGAAACACCATATATTTT. It is translated as CSVGGQGTGNTIYF.

This chain uses TRBV7-6 with TRBJ1-1, with no clear D. Germline values: CDR1 SGHVS, CDR2 FNYEAQ. The CDR3 totals 12 residues. The ends were cut back, 5 bases at V and 8 bases at J, with 12 bases in the middle. This chain's CDR3 is CASSTTTGEAFF. The CDR3 DNA is TGTGCCAGCAGCACAACGACCGGGGAAGCTTTCTTT.

This rearrangement joins TRBV27 to TRBJ2-7; the match to TRBD1 covers 8 bases. This CDR3 spans 13 amino acids. After removal of 10 bases from V and 5 bases from J, the junction contained 10 bases not matched to a gene. CDR1 and CDR2 (germline): MNHEY, SMNVEV (reference sequence). DNA of the CDR3: TGTGCCACAAAGGGACAGGCCCTGGACGAGCAGTACTTC. Its protein is CATKGQALDEQYF.

The chain joins TRBV4-1 to TRBJ1-2; 9 positions agree with TRBD1. After removal of 4 bases from V and 6 bases from J, the junction contained 3 bases not matched to a gene. Germline CDR1 and CDR2: MGHRA and YSYEKL. The length of the CDR3 is 13 residues. This CDR3 reads CASSPRQGDGYTF. The CDR3 DNA reads TGCGCCAGCAGCCCCCGACAGGGGGATGGCTACACCTTC.

The CDR3 coding sequence is TGTGCCAGCACCCGGACACAAATGTACACAGATACGCAGTATTTT. It encodes CASTRTQMYTDTQYF. The chain combines TRBV6-1 with TRBJ2-3; tentative D call: TRBD1 (5 bases). CDR1 MNHNS and CDR2 SASEGT come from the germline V gene. V lost 7 bases and J lost 2, with 16 bases in between. The CDR3 runs 15 residues.

The genes are TRBV4-1 and TRBJ2-1, with D perhaps matching TRBD2 (6 bases). Trimming cost V 4 bases and J 2 bases, with 18 bases left between them. The CDR3 runs to 17 residues. CDR1 and CDR2 from the germline V gene are MGHRA and YSYEKL. CDR3 DNA sequence: TGCGCCAGCAGCCCCAAACATCTAGCGTCGACCTACAATGAGCAGTTCTTC. This gives the protein CASSPKHLASTYNEQFF.

The chain combines TRBV27 with TRBJ2-5, with 12 bases identical to TRBD2. CDR3 length equals 18 residues. V dropped 6 bases and J dropped 4; count of bases not matched to a gene: 15. CDR1 and CDR2 from the germline V gene are MNHEY and SMNVEV (reference sequence). The CDR3 region has the DNA TGTGCCAGCAGACCAATCCCGCGACTAGCGGGAGTGAGAGAGACCCAGTACTTC. Encoded protein: CASRPIPRLAGVRETQYF.

The genes are TRBV30 and TRBJ1-6, with 8 bases that match TRBD1. There are 14 residues in the CDR3. Germline V gene lookup returns CDR1 GTSNPN and CDR2 SVGIG (reference sequence). The V gene end was trimmed by 3 bases and the J gene end by 3 bases; junction bases not matched to a gene: 1. CDR3 in DNA: TGTGCCTGGAGACAGGGGGGCTATAATTCACCCCTCCACTTT. Its translation is CAWRQGGYNSPLHF.

CDR3: CASSFLARGEQYF. DNA of the CDR3: TGTGCCAGCAGTTTCTTAGCGCGGGGCGAGCAGTACTTC. The chain combines TRBV27 with TRBJ2-7; tentatively, D is TRBD2 (6 bases). V lost 3 bases, J lost 6 bases, and 12 bases lay in between. The CDR3 consists of 13 residues. Germline values: CDR1 MNHEY, CDR2 SMNVEV (reference sequence).

CDR3 residues: CASTRGILGYGYTF. CDR3 in DNA: TGTGCCAGCACCCGGGGGATCTTGGGATATGGCTACACCTTC. The V and J genes are TRBV7-9 and TRBJ1-2, with D perhaps matching TRBD1 (5 bases). The germline CDR1 and CDR2 sequences are SEHNR and FQNEAQ (reference sequence). CDR3 size: 14 residues. V was trimmed by 7 bases and J by 5 bases, leaving 17 bases between them.